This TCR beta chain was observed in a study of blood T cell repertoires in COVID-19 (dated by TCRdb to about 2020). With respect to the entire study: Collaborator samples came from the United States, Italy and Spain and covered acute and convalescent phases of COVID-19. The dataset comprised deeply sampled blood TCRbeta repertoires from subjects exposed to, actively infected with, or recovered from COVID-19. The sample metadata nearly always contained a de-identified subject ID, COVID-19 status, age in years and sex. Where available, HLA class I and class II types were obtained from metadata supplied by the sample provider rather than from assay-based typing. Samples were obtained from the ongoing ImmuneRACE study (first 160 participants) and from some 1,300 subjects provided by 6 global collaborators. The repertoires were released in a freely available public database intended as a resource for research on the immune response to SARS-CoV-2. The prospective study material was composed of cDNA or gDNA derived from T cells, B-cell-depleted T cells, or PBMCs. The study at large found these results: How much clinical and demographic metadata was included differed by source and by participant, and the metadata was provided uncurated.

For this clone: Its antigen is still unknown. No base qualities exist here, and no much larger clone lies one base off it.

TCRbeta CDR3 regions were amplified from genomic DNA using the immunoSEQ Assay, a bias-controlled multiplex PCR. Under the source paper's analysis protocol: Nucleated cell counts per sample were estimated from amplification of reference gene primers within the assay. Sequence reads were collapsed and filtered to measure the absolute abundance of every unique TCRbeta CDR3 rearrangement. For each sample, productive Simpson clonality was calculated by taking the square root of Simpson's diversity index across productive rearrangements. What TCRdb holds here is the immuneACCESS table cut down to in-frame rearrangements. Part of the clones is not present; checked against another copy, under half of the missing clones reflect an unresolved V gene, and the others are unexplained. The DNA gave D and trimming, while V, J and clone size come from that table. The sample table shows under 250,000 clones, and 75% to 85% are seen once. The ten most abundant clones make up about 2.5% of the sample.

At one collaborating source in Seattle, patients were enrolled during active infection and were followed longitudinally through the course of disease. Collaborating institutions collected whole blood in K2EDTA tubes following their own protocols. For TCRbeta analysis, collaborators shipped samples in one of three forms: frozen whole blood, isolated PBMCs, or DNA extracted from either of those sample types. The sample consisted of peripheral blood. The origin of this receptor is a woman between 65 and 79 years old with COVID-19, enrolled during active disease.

The sequenced DNA: TGTGCCAGCAGCTTTAGGCCCCGAGGGCCCTACAATGAGCAGTTCTTC. Translation gives CASSFRPRGPYNEQFF. The chain links TRBV13 with TRBJ2-1; possibly the D gene is TRBD2, per 5 matching bases. Reading from cysteine to phenylalanine, the CDR3 counts 16 amino acids. Left in the record is the CDR3 DNA by itself, 48 bases read in frame from the first base. CDR1 PRHDT and CDR2 FYEKMQ were looked up in the germline V gene (reference sequence). V lost 3 bases and J lost 2 bases; the stretch between them is 14 bases long.